This paragraph reports one T cell receptor beta chain. Its antigen is undetermined. Trimming removed 4 bases from V and 8 bases from J; junction bases left unmatched: 15. Germline CDR1 reads SGDLS; CDR2 reads YYNGEE. This CDR3 comprises 16 residues. With 60 Vbeta and 13 Jbeta primers, the PCR was carried out. Profiled with immunoSEQ multiplex PCR; TCRdb holds only in-frame clones, not every one. The sample is made up of about 210,000 clones, and the top ten hold over 0.75% of it. This record comes from a study of cytomegalovirus exposure and HLA in healthy donors. Turning to the study itself: Of about 390 genotyped donors, around 80% grouped in the Caucasian-associated ancestry cluster. Study-level points and caveats: Roughly uniform sequencing depth across donors was assumed, possibly incorrectly. Available immune exposure information was restricted to CMV serostatus only.

The TCR comes from a woman younger than 45 in good health and CMV-seropositive. The chain combines TRBV9 with TRBJ2-1; TRBD2 aligns across 7 bases. The sample taken for sequencing was PBMCs. The CDR3 DNA sequence: TGTGCCAGCAGCCCCTTTGGGCGGGGGACCTTTCATGAGCAGTTCTTC. It specifies CASSPFGRGTFHEQFF.